This passage covers 20 T cell receptor beta chains from one sample sequenced in a study of shared T cell receptors in the human thymus. Assay: immunoSEQ multiplex PCR; the TCRdb copy retains only in-frame clones and omits some. The sample holds roughly 700,000 clones, around 87% seen once. These data were likewise used in another study, on human thymus T cells.

Sequencing input: thymocytes. The receptor source for this set is a boy under two years old with a congenital heart defect.

This clone was seen just once. J is TRBJ1-1 and V is TRBV4-1; 8 nucleotides align to TRBD1. CDR1 and CDR2 from the germline V gene are MGHRA and YSYEKL. The trim removed 4 bases at V and 1 base at J, leaving 5 bases unmatched. CDR3 length: 15 residues. CDR3 sequence reads: CASSLKTGANTEAFF. As DNA, the CDR3 is TGCGCCAGCAGCCTGAAGACAGGGGCGAACACTGAAGCTTTCTTT.

The chain employs TRBV28 and TRBJ2-5, with TRBD2 matching 16 bases. V was clipped by 6 bases and J by 2 bases; unmatched bases: 9. The CDR3 is 18 residues long. Germline values: CDR1 MDHEN, CDR2 SYDVKM. The CDR3 DNA reads TGTGCCAGCAGCCCCGGGACTAGCGGGAGGGTAGGGCAAGAGACCCAGTACTTC. Protein product: CASSPGTSGRVGQETQYF.

The J gene is TRBJ2-7, the V gene TRBV5-1, with TRBD1 matching 8 bases. This CDR3 region has 15 residues. Looked up from germline, CDR1 is SGHRS and CDR2 is YFSETQ. V shed 0 bases and J 3 bases; nucleotides not matched to a gene: 5. This chain's CDR3 is CASSLGTGSLYEQYF. In DNA, the CDR3 is TGCGCCAGCAGCTTGGGGACAGGGAGTCTCTACGAGCAGTACTTC.

The chain combines TRBV25-1 with TRBJ1-2; tentative D call: TRBD1 (6 bases). The CDR3 spans 13 residues. Germline V gene sequence: CDR1 MGHDK, CDR2 SYGVNS. Trimming took 6 bases from V and 8 from J, leaving 16 bases between them. The CDR3: CASRRRGGKGYTF. CDR3 nucleotides: TGTGCCAGCAGGAGGAGGGGGGGGAAAGGCTACACCTTC.

CDR3 in amino acids: CASSQAAGGPEETQYF. The DNA of the CDR3 is TGTGCCAGCAGCCAAGCGGCGGGAGGGCCGGAGGAGACCCAGTACTTC. This chain connects TRBV4-2 to TRBJ2-5; 9 nucleotides align to TRBD2. Germline V CDR1 and CDR2: LGHNA, YNFKEQ. J was trimmed by 5 bases and V by 1 base; bases with no gene match: 8. The CDR3 is made up of 16 amino acids.

The gene calls are TRBV30 and TRBJ2-1; 11 positions agree with TRBD2. The CDR3 is 17 amino acids. CDR1 is GTSNPN, CDR2 SVGIG, per germline (reference sequence). After removal of 0 bases from V and 15 bases from J, the junction contained 19 bases not matched to a gene. The CDR3 is CAWSVFSTSGSVEGPFF. CDR3 coding DNA: TGTGCCTGGAGTGTATTTAGTACTAGCGGGAGCGTTGAAGGACCGTTCTTC.

This sequence joins TRBV5-8 and TRBJ2-1; 9 bases line up with TRBD2. This CDR3 has 16 residues. The germline V gene encodes CDR1 SGHTS and CDR2 YDEGEE. J gave up 2 bases and V 6 bases, and 9 bases lay outside the gene matches. The CDR3, as DNA: TGTGCCAGCAACCCGACTAGCGGCAACCCCTACAATGAGCAGTTCTTC. Translated: CASNPTSGNPYNEQFF.

The V gene is TRBV29-1, the J gene TRBJ2-1, with 9 bases identical to TRBD1. J was trimmed by 12 bases and V by 4 bases; bases with no gene match: 4. The CDR3 length is 11 residues. Germline CDR1 and CDR2: SQVTM and ANQGSEA. CDR3 coding DNA: TGCAGCGTTGTAGGGGACAGGGTGCAGTTCTTC. This codes for CSVVGDRVQFF.

V and J are TRBV19 and TRBJ1-4, with D unresolved. V lost 4 bases, J lost 8 bases, and 20 bases lay in between. The germline gives CDR1 LNHDA, CDR2 SQIVND (reference sequence). The CDR3 covers 16 residues. As DNA, the CDR3 is TGTGCCAGTAGTAGATCTCGAGAGGGAGCGAACGAAAAACTGTTTTTT. Translated, it gives CASSRSREGANEKLFF.

This clone was observed once. This chain joins TRBV9 and TRBJ1-2; the D gene is possibly TRBD1 (5 bases). The germline V gene encodes CDR1 SGDLS and CDR2 YYNGEE. The CDR3 has 14 amino acids. V lost 4 bases, J lost 7 bases, and 17 bases lay in between. The CDR3 sequence: CASSSGGVLSGYTF. The CDR3, as DNA: TGTGCCAGCAGCTCTGGGGGGGTTTTAAGTGGCTACACCTTC.

The genes are TRBV27 and TRBJ2-3, with TRBD2 as a possible D gene (5 bases). Deletions cut 5 bases from V and 2 bases from J, with 11 bases between. The CDR3 runs 14 residues. In germline, CDR1 is MNHEY, CDR2 SMNVEV (reference sequence). The DNA for the CDR3 is TGTGCCAGCAGTCCCGGACTTAACACAGATACGCAGTATTTT. Amino acids: CASSPGLNTDTQYF.

In DNA form, the CDR3 reads TGCGCCAGCAGCTTGGGGGAATCAGGGGCTGGGGCCAACGTCCTGACTTTC. As protein: CASSLGESGAGANVLTF. The V call is TRBV5-1, the J call TRBJ2-6; TRBD1 might be the D (6 bases). This CDR3 is 17 amino acids long. V was clipped by 0 bases and J by 2 bases, with 12 bases between them. Germline values: CDR1 SGHRS, CDR2 YFSETQ.

The chain combines TRBV9 with TRBJ2-2, with 9 bases that match TRBD2. Germline-derived CDR1 and CDR2 are SGDLS and YYNGEE. The CDR3 spans 16 residues. Trimming took 0 bases from V and 2 from J; bases not matched to a gene: 2. The CDR3: CASSVDSGGNTGELFF. DNA of the CDR3: TGTGCCAGCAGCGTAGATAGCGGGGGTAACACCGGGGAGCTGTTTTTT.

The rearrangement uses TRBV5-1 and TRBJ2-5; 10 bases agree with TRBD2. The V gene's germline CDR1 is SGHRS and CDR2 YFSETQ. The CDR3 loop spans 14 amino acids. J gave up 9 bases and V 3 bases, and 8 bases lay outside the gene matches. This CDR3 is CASSSSGSGHAQYF. CDR3 DNA sequence: TGCGCCAGCAGCTCTAGCGGGAGTGGACATGCCCAGTACTTC.

V gene TRBV4-1 combines with J gene TRBJ1-5; D call uncertain. Trimming removed 2 bases at V and 5 bases at J, with 7 bases between. CDR3 length equals 13 residues. CDR1 and CDR2 from the germline V gene are MGHRA and YSYEKL. The CDR3 region is CASSQYRDQPQHF. In DNA form, the CDR3 reads TGCGCCAGCAGCCAATATCGGGATCAGCCCCAGCATTTT.

The chain has TRBV5-6 and TRBJ2-7; 8 bases line up with TRBD1. The CDR3 sequence is 18 residues long. V lost 2 bases, J lost 2 bases, and 15 bases stayed unmatched. Per germline, CDR1 SGHDT and CDR2 YYEEEE. The CDR3 nucleotides are TGTGCCAGCAGCTTCGGGAGACAGGGGCCCCGCTTCCCCTACGAGCAGTACTTC. Residues: CASSFGRQGPRFPYEQYF.

The table lists this clone with a count of one. This rearrangement joins TRBV6-1 to TRBJ2-1; tentative D call: TRBD2 (5 bases). V was trimmed by 0 bases and J by 10 bases, leaving 13 bases between them. Germline V gene data show CDR1 as MNHNS and CDR2 as SASEGT. This CDR3 spans 14 amino acids. The CDR3 loop is CASSEAPSEGEQFF. In nucleotides, the CDR3 is TGTGCCAGCAGTGAAGCACCCTCAGAGGGCGAGCAGTTCTTC.

This sequence joins TRBV5-4 and TRBJ2-3; 7 bases agree with TRBD2. V lost 4 bases, J lost 2 bases, and 4 bases stayed unmatched. This CDR3 has 14 residues. Germline CDR1 and CDR2: SGHNT and YYREEE (reference sequence). CDR3 region: CASSLGTITDTQYF. The CDR3 bases are TGTGCCAGCAGCCTAGGGACTATCACAGATACGCAGTATTTT.

V gene TRBV4-1 combines with J gene TRBJ2-7; maybe TRBD2 (5 bases). The V gene lost 1 base and the J gene lost 0 bases, with 10 bases spanning the gap. This CDR3 has 15 residues. The germline CDR1 and CDR2 sequences are MGHRA and YSYEKL. The DNA for the CDR3 is TGCGCCAGCAGCCAAGGGAGCGGCATCTCCTACGAGCAGTACTTC. Residues: CASSQGSGISYEQYF.

This chain links TRBV7-8 with TRBJ2-7; TRBD2 aligns across 9 bases. With 3 bases clipped from V and 2 bases from J, the junction kept 8 bases outside the gene matches. CDR1 and CDR2 (germline): SGHVS, FQNEAQ. The CDR3 contains 16 residues. The CDR3 here is CASSLGSGGRPYEQYF. The CDR3 region has the DNA TGTGCCAGCAGCTTGGGTAGCGGGGGACGACCCTACGAGCAGTACTTC.